These T cell receptor beta chains were read from a single sample in a study of shared clonotypes between healthy human individuals. Libraries were prepared by immunoSEQ multiplex PCR; TCRdb keeps only in-frame clonotypes and omits some of them. The sample has some 2 million clones, about 95% seen once; the top ten hold more than 0.95%. The sample was naive CD8+ T cells sorted from blood. These receptors originate from a man between 18 and 29 years old in good health. CDR3s include the opening cysteine and the closing phenylalanine or tryptophan. The order of the fields is V gene, clone size, D gene, J gene, CDR3 protein, CDR3 DNA. D genes are given only for firm matches. Clone size is not always given. Where it is, it says once, few, many or a class for expanded clones.

V: TRBV10-1; size: .; D: TRBD1; J: TRBJ2-1; CDR3: CASSESGTGYNEQFF; DNA: TGCGCCAGCAGTGAGTCGGGGACAGGCTACAATGAGCAGTTCTTC
V: TRBV5-6; size: .; D: .; J: TRBJ1-1; CDR3: CASSLGVNTEAFF; DNA: TGTGCCAGCAGCTTGGGTGTGAACACTGAAGCTTTCTTT
V: TRBV9; size: .; D: .; J: TRBJ1-1; CDR3: CASSEAAGMGTEAFF; DNA: TGTGCCAGCAGCGAGGCCGCGGGTATGGGCACTGAAGCTTTCTTT
V: TRBV5-6; size: .; D: .; J: TRBJ2-7; CDR3: CASSITGSSYEQYF; DNA: TGTGCCAGCAGCATTACAGGGAGTTCCTACGAGCAGTACTTC
V: TRBV18; size: .; D: .; J: TRBJ2-3; CDR3: CASSPYFTDTQYF; DNA: TGTGCCAGCTCACCTTACTTCACAGATACGCAGTATTTT
V: TRBV18; size: .; D: TRBD1; J: TRBJ2-7; CDR3: CASSPGQGSYEQYF; DNA: TGTGCCAGCTCACCGGGACAGGGGTCCTACGAGCAGTACTTC
V: TRBV27; size: .; D: .; J: TRBJ2-5; CDR3: CASSDQGRGETQYF; DNA: TGTGCCAGCAGTGATCAGGGAAGAGGGGAGACCCAGTACTTC
V: TRBV27; size: .; D: .; J: TRBJ2-1; CDR3: CASSWGRGYNEQFF; DNA: TGTGCCAGCAGTTGGGGAAGGGGCTACAATGAGCAGTTCTTC
V: TRBV7-9; size: .; D: .; J: TRBJ2-7; CDR3: CASSLGVVGDFAYEQYF; DNA: TGTGCCAGCAGCTTAGGTGTCGTTGGGGACTTCGCCTACGAGCAGTACTTC
V: TRBV4-1; size: .; D: .; J: TRBJ1-3; CDR3: CASSLTGADGNTIYF; DNA: TGCGCCAGCAGCCTTACGGGGGCTGATGGAAACACCATATATTTT
V: TRBV13; size: .; D: TRBD2; J: TRBJ2-7; CDR3: CASSPAGAGGSYEQYF; DNA: TGTGCCAGCAGCCCGGCAGGGGCGGGGGGATCCTACGAGCAGTACTTC
V: TRBV5-4; size: once; D: .; J: TRBJ2-5; CDR3: CASSLAWGQETQYF; DNA: TGTGCCAGCAGCTTAGCGTGGGGCCAAGAGACCCAGTACTTC
V: TRBV19; size: .; D: .; J: TRBJ2-7; CDR3: CASSLRGPLLNEQYF; DNA: TGTGCCAGTAGTCTCCGGGGTCCGCTGCTGAACGAGCAGTACTTC
V: TRBV7-9; size: .; D: TRBD1; J: TRBJ2-1; CDR3: CASSLGTGPVGEQFF; DNA: TGTGCCAGCAGCCTCGGGACAGGCCCTGTGGGTGAGCAGTTCTTC
V: TRBV6-5; size: .; D: TRBD2; J: TRBJ2-3; CDR3: CASSLIGGDLQDTQYF; DNA: TGTGCCAGCAGTTTGATCGGGGGGGATCTGCAGGATACGCAGTATTTT
V: TRBV15; size: .; D: .; J: TRBJ2-7; CDR3: CATSRDISSYEQYF; DNA: TGTGCCACCAGCAGAGATATCAGCTCCTACGAGCAGTACTTC
V: TRBV7-9; size: .; D: TRBD2; J: TRBJ2-5; CDR3: CASSLTSSETQYF; DNA: TGTGCCAGCAGCTTGACTAGCTCGGAGACCCAGTACTTC
V: TRBV7-9; size: .; D: .; J: TRBJ2-5; CDR3: CASSTTSGAGKETQYF; DNA: TGTGCCAGCAGCACGACTAGTGGGGCTGGGAAAGAGACCCAGTACTTC
V: TRBV4-3; size: .; D: .; J: TRBJ2-1; CDR3: CASSQDGTNGAYNEQFF; DNA: TGCGCCAGCAGCCAAGACGGGACCAACGGGGCCTACAATGAGCAGTTCTTC
V: TRBV7-9; size: .; D: .; J: TRBJ2-5; CDR3: CASTGGGGGQYF; DNA: TGTGCCAGCACCGGCGGAGGGGGTGGCCAGTACTTC
V: TRBV13; size: .; D: .; J: TRBJ2-3; CDR3: CASSLSGQLTDTQYF; DNA: TGTGCCAGCAGCTTATCTGGACAGCTCACAGATACGCAGTATTTT
V: TRBV27; size: .; D: TRBD1; J: TRBJ2-7; CDR3: CASRAGTGGYEQYF; DNA: TGTGCCAGCAGGGCCGGGACAGGGGGTTACGAGCAGTACTTC
V: TRBV30; size: .; D: .; J: TRBJ1-3; CDR3: CAWDQTVSGNTIYF; DNA: TGTGCCTGGGACCAGACGGTCTCTGGAAACACCATATATTTT
V: TRBV4-1; size: once; D: TRBD2; J: TRBJ2-1; CDR3: CASSQYEPGLAGLNEQFF; DNA: TGCGCCAGCAGCCAATACGAACCGGGACTAGCGGGGCTCAATGAGCAGTTCTTC
V: TRBV2; size: .; D: .; J: TRBJ2-1; CDR3: CASMEGNGRVYNEQFF; DNA: TGTGCCAGCATGGAGGGTAACGGGAGAGTCTACAATGAGCAGTTCTTC
V: TRBV7-6; size: .; D: .; J: TRBJ2-3; CDR3: CASSPDGQPDTQYF; DNA: TGTGCCAGCAGTCCTGATGGGCAGCCGGATACGCAGTATTTT
V: TRBV6-5; size: .; D: TRBD1; J: TRBJ1-2; CDR3: CASRDRGLPYGYTF; DNA: TGTGCCAGCAGAGACAGGGGCCTTCCCTATGGCTACACCTTC
V: TRBV4-1; size: .; D: .; J: TRBJ2-3; CDR3: CASSQEEAGSDTQYF; DNA: TGCGCCAGCAGCCAAGAAGAGGCGGGGTCAGATACGCAGTATTTT